The clone carrying this T cell receptor (beta chain) was counted between two and nine times. Its antigen is still unknown. The data derive from a study of T cell responses to AZD1222 COVID-19 vaccine. Regarding the study as a whole: Clonal diversity was possibly underestimated; the donors were predominantly white British and more often female.

TCRdb's table, derived via immunoSEQ multiplex PCR, lists solely in-frame clones and lacks some. The data show approximately 180,000 clones, around 94% seen once. There are 14 residues in the CDR3. Germline lookup yields CDR1 LGHDT and CDR2 YNNKEL (reference sequence). V lost 4 bases, J lost 10 bases, and 6 bases stayed unmatched. The J gene is TRBJ1-6, the V gene TRBV3-1 (or the pseudogene TRBV3-2), with TRBD1 matching 8 bases. The material was peripheral blood, obtained on day 0 of AZD1222 vaccination. The clonotype originates from an adult in good health. In DNA, the CDR3 is TGTGCCAGCAGCCCTCAGGGGGCTCGATCACCCCTCCACTTT. Residues: CASSPQGARSPLHF.